This T cell receptor (beta chain) is from a study of technical replicates of blood from a few donors. Only in-frame clones appear in the TCRdb table, and some are missing; sequencing was by immunoSEQ multiplex PCR. This table holds tens of thousands of clones, nearly 95% found once. The sequencing input was T cells isolated from PBMCs. The TCR comes from a human donor in good health.

The chain's CDR3 is CASKEEKLFF. The CDR3, as DNA: TGTGCCAGCAAGGAGGAAAAACTGTTTTTT. V is TRBV2 and J is TRBJ1-4; D remains unclear. CDR3 length: 10 amino acids. CDR1 SNHLY and CDR2 FYNNEI come from the germline V gene. The V and J ends lost 7 bases and 8 bases respectively, with 5 bases between them.